This TCR beta chain was captured in a study of CD8+ T cells in alopecia areata. Study context: Scoring treated patients' severity relied on the percentage of scalp area affected.

Concerning this clone itself: As yet, its antigen is unknown.

Whole-study results and caveats: Numerous expanded lesional clones remained in scalp and blood during tofacitinib. Having one nonresponder leaves uncertain how baseline CD8+ expansion relates to response.

CDR1 and CDR2 (germline): ENHRY, SYGVKD. V lost 6 bases to trimming and J lost 8 bases; unmatched junction nucleotides: 6. This CDR3 is built from 13 residues. Following RNA extraction, reverse transcription yielded cDNA that acted as the sequencing template. TCRdb's copy holds only in-frame clones and misses some; the assay was immunoSEQ multiplex PCR. In the table there are roughly 200,000 clones, around 60% of which are singletons. The treatment was: oral pan-JAK inhibitor, 5-10 mg twice daily. Samples from alopecia areata patients were lesional scalp punch biopsies and peripheral blood. This specimen consisted of CD4+ T cells sorted from blood, obtained at week 4, from a patient treated with tofacitinib. The chain has TRBV10-3 and TRBJ2-1; the match to TRBD2 covers 8 bases. This TCR derives from a human donor with alopecia areata. The CDR3, as DNA: TGTGCCATCAGCGATGGACTAGCCGATGAGCAGTTCTTC. Protein: CAISDGLADEQFF.